These T cell receptor beta chains were read from a single sample in a study of cytomegalovirus exposure and HLA in healthy donors. Measured with immunoSEQ multiplex PCR; TCRdb has only the in-frame clones, and not every one. The sample consists of some 150,000 clones, approximately 79% of them appearing once. Specimen: PBMCs. The receptor set was obtained from a male donor in good health and CMV-seronegative. CDR3s include the opening cysteine and the closing phenylalanine or tryptophan. D genes are given only for firm matches. Only some rows state a clone size, as once, few, many or a class for expanded clones.

NA 16 TRBJ2-2 TRBD1 TRBV11-3 TGTGCCAGCGGCATTAACGGACAGGGGGCTTTGGGGGAGCTGTTTTTT CASGINGQGALGELFF
NA 16 TRBJ1-1 NA TRBV19 TGTGCCAGCGGAGAGGGCGGGGGACGAATGAACACTGAAGCTTTCTTT CASGEGGGRMNTEAFF
NA 15 TRBJ1-1 NA TRBV6-5 TGTGCCAGCAGCCCCGCCCGGGGGTCGAACACTGAAGCTTTCTTT CASSPARGSNTEAFF
once 15 TRBJ1-1 NA TRBV9 TGTGCCAGCAGCGTATCCGGCGGCGGTAACACTGAAGCTTTCTTT CASSVSGGGNTEAFF
NA 15 TRBJ2-3 TRBD2 TRBV9 TGTGCCAGCAGTGCTAGCGGGAGGGGTCTGGATACGCAGTATTTT CASSASGRGLDTQYF
NA 14 TRBJ2-2 TRBD2 TRBV13 TGTGCCAGCAGCCACGGACTAGCGCCCGGGGAGCTGTTTTTT CASSHGLAPGELFF
once 13 TRBJ2-2 NA TRBV9 TGTGCCAGCAGCGTTCAGAACACCGGGGAGCTGTTTTTT CASSVQNTGELFF
NA 13 TRBJ1-2 NA TRBV19 TGTGCCAGTAGTCAGGGGCCCGCGTCTGGCTACACCTTC CASSQGPASGYTF
NA 12 TRBJ2-1 NA TRBV2 TGTGCCAGCAGTGAAGGGACTGGTGAGCAGTTCTTC CASSEGTGEQFF
NA 14 TRBJ2-2 NA TRBV2 TGTGCCAGCAGTGACAAAATTAACACCGGGGAGCTGTTTTTT CASSDKINTGELFF
NA 13 TRBJ1-2 TRBD1 TRBV5-8 TGTGCCAGCAGCTGGGACAGGGCGGCTGGCTACACCTTC CASSWDRAAGYTF
NA 16 TRBJ2-7 TRBD1 TRBV30 TGTGCCTGGAGCCCCCGGTGGGGGACAGGGGGGTACGAGCAGTACTTC CAWSPRWGTGGYEQYF
NA 15 TRBJ2-1 TRBD2 TRBV7-2 TGTGCCAGCAGCTCTAGCGGGGGATCCTACAATGAGCAGTTCTTC CASSSSGGSYNEQFF
NA 16 TRBJ2-7 TRBD2 TRBV12-5 TGTGCTAGTGGTTTGGTTCTTAGCGGGCTCTCCTACGAGCAGTACTTC CASGLVLSGLSYEQYF
once 12 TRBJ2-2 NA TRBV2 TGTGCCAGCAGTGGAGAGACCGGGGAGCTGTTTTTT CASSGETGELFF
NA 18 TRBJ2-7 TRBD1 TRBV11-3 TGTGCCAGCAGCCCCACCGACAGGGGACCCCAAAACTGGAACGAGCAGTACTTC CASSPTDRGPQNWNEQYF
NA 18 TRBJ2-1 TRBD2 TRBV7-3 TGTGCCAGCAGCTTACCAATCCGGGTGGGGGGGACCGACAATGAGCAGTTCTTC CASSLPIRVGGTDNEQFF
few 14 TRBJ1-2 TRBD1 TRBV19 TGTGCCAGTAGACCGGGACAGGGGTACTATGGCTACACCTTC CASRPGQGYYGYTF